This entry describes one T cell receptor beta chain. Its antigen is as yet unknown. Autologous stem cell transplantation was followed by relapse in every patient, and brentuximab vedotin exposure varied. The sample comes from a study of PD-1 blockade in classical Hodgkin lymphoma. Study-wide results and caveats: Newly diagnosed patients reportedly trailed healthy donors in baseline TCR diversity. For complete responders, baseline diversity was comparable to that of newly diagnosed patients.

Only in-frame clones appear in the TCRdb table, and some are missing; sequencing was by immunoSEQ multiplex PCR. Here the sample spans around 65,000 clones, roughly nine tenths being singletons. CDR3 length: 14 amino acids. V was clipped by 4 bases and J by 1 base, with 9 bases between them. Germline CDR1 reads MGHRA; CDR2 reads YSYEKL. This sample comprised peripheral blood mononuclear cells (PBMCs), obtained at baseline. The chain employs TRBV4-1 and TRBJ2-3; D is ambiguous. This receptor was obtained from a human donor with classical Hodgkin lymphoma. The CDR3 loop is CASSPTVGTDTQYF. The DNA of the CDR3 is TGCGCCAGCAGCCCCACGGTTGGCACAGATACGCAGTATTTT.